This entry lists 28 T cell receptor beta chains sequenced from one sample in a study of T cell repertoires in cytomegalovirus infection (dated by TCRdb to about 2019). The sequencer was an Illumina HiSeq 1500. TCRdb's own reprocessing of the public reads used fastp at Q25 and MiXCR and kept productive beta chains. A single entry per CDR3 protein holds the most common genes and DNA from its merged rows. The sample data list just under 550,000 distinct CDR3 sequences, and approximately 25% of these were observed just once. Less than 15% of the sample rests with the top ten. The sequenced sample consisted of PBMCs. Source of these receptors: a human donor in good health (CMV status not recorded). Some clones in this sample may be carry-over from other donors' samples.

This chain uses TRBV28 with TRBJ2-2; D tentatively fits TRBD1 or TRBD2 (5 bases each). Trimming removed 5 bases at V and 12 bases at J, with 13 bases between. Germline CDR1 reads MDHEN; CDR2 reads SYDVKM. This CDR3 spans 12 amino acids. CDR3 in amino acids: CASSPDTGQLFF. DNA for the CDR3: TGTGCCAGCAGTCCCGACACGGGGCAGCTGTTTTTT.

This clonotype has just a few counts. The chain recombines TRBV6-2 or TRBV6-3 with TRBJ1-5, with no clear D. Germline V CDR1 and CDR2: MNHEY, SVGEGT. This CDR3 has 14 residues. The V gene lost 5 bases and the J gene lost 5 bases, with 13 bases spanning the gap. The CDR3, as DNA: TGTGCCAGCAGTCCCGGACGGAGGGATCAGCCCCAGCATTTT. Its translation is CASSPGRRDQPQHF.

The chain links TRBV27 to TRBJ2-7, with 9 bases fitting TRBD1. The V segment lost 6 bases and the J segment 2 bases; nucleotides outside the gene matches: 8. Germline V gives CDR1 MNHEY, CDR2 SMNVEV (reference sequence). CDR3 length equals 15 residues. The CDR3 reads CASRPPTGGPYEQYF. The CDR3 bases are TGTGCCAGCAGACCCCCAACAGGGGGCCCCTACGAGCAGTACTTC.

This chain uses TRBV7-8 with TRBJ2-1; D not resolved. Trimming removed 3 bases from V and 2 bases from J, with 8 bases in between. Germline CDR1 is SGHVS and CDR2 is FQNEAQ. The CDR3 totals 14 residues. The CDR3 loop is CASSFSETYNEQFF. Here the CDR3 DNA reads TGTGCCAGCAGCTTTTCGGAAACCTACAATGAGCAGTTCTTC. Combining the CDR3 with reference TRBV7-8 and TRBJ2-1 gives the whole variable domain GAGVSQSPRYKVAKRGQDVALRCDPISGHVSLFWYQQALGQGPEFLTYFQNEAQLDKSGLPSDRFFAERPEGSVSTLKIQRTQQEDSAVYLCASSFSETYNEQFFGPGTRLTVL.

This clonotype was seen a few times. The V gene is TRBV7-2, the J gene TRBJ2-1, with TRBD2 identical over 8 bases. V dropped 6 bases and J dropped 7; count of bases not matched to a gene: 14. CDR3 size: 16 residues. The V gene's germline CDR1 is SGHTA and CDR2 FQGNSA. Here the CDR3 reads CASSRASGSYLNEQFF. The CDR3 DNA is TGTGCCAGCAGTCGCGCCAGCGGGAGCTATTTGAATGAGCAGTTCTTC. Based on the CDR3 plus reference TRBV7-2 and TRBJ2-1, the full variable domain is GAGVSQSPSNKVTEKGKDVELRCDPISGHTALYWYRQSLGQGLEFLIYFQGNSAPDKSGLPSDRFSAERTGGSVSTLTIQRTQQEDSAVYLCASSRASGSYLNEQFFGPGTRLTVL.

V gene TRBV6-6 combines with J gene TRBJ1-5; tentative D call: TRBD1 (5 bases). The germline V gene encodes CDR1 MNHNY and CDR2 SVGAGI (reference sequence). V shed 2 bases and J shed 5 bases, with 10 bases lying between them. This CDR3 has 14 residues. The chain's CDR3 is CASSYRGRDQPQHF. The CDR3 DNA follows: TGTGCCAGCAGTTACCGGGGCAGGGATCAGCCCCAGCATTTT.

The chain couples TRBV7-8 to TRBJ2-3; unclear D gene. Germline V lookup: CDR1 SGHVS, CDR2 FQNEAQ. The CDR3 loop spans 13 amino acids. The V and J ends lost 2 bases and 8 bases respectively, with 11 bases between them. The CDR3 reads CASSLLSVRTQYF. The CDR3 region has the DNA TGTGCCAGCAGCTTATTATCCGTGCGTACGCAGTATTTT.

This clonotype has only a few counts. This rearrangement joins TRBV5-6 to TRBJ2-3; TRBD2 aligns across 7 bases. This CDR3 is 16 amino acids long. The junction had 4 bases not matched to a gene; V was cut back by 0 bases and J by 0 bases. CDR1 SGHDT and CDR2 YYEEEE come from the germline V gene. CDR3 sequence: CASSLAGGPSTDTQYF. CDR3 nucleotides: TGTGCCAGCAGCTTGGCGGGAGGCCCTAGCACAGATACGCAGTATTTT.

In this sample, this clonotype turned up a few times. The chain carries TRBV29-1 and TRBJ2-2; D is uncertain. The CDR3 length is 15 residues. V was cut by 3 bases and J by 2 bases, with 13 bases left in between. Per germline, CDR1 SQVTM and CDR2 ANQGSEA. The CDR3 DNA sequence: TGCAGCGTTGAGGATTTGGGCACCAACACCGGGGAGCTGTTTTTT. This encodes CSVEDLGTNTGELFF.

About this clonotype: Lacking the conserved final phenylalanine or tryptophan, this CDR3 likely reflects a read error. The J gene is TRBJ2-3, the V gene TRBV7-2, with unresolved D. The CDR3 is 13 residues long. V lost 1 base, J lost 5 bases, and 7 bases lay in between. Germline CDR1 and CDR2: SGHTA and FQGNSA. The CDR3, as DNA: TGTGCCAGCAGCTTAGGGAACCGAGATACGCAGTATTCT. This translates into CASSLGNRDTQYS.

The chain joins TRBV28 to TRBJ1-2, with 8 bases identical to TRBD1. The CDR3 is 15 residues long. The trim removed 2 bases at V and 7 bases at J, leaving 9 bases unmatched. The germline V gene encodes CDR1 MDHEN and CDR2 SYDVKM. CDR3 coding DNA: TGTGCCAGCAGTTTAAACCCAGGGGGCGCGGGTGGCTACACCTTC. It encodes CASSLNPGGAGGYTF.

The CDR3 here is CSASGDRGYTEAFF. The CDR3 DNA sequence: TGCAGTGCTAGTGGGGACCGCGGGTACACTGAAGCTTTCTTT. This sequence joins TRBV20-1 and TRBJ1-1; a possible D gene is TRBD1 (5 bases). The germline V gene has CDR1 DFQATT and CDR2 SNEGSKA (reference sequence). The CDR3 spans 14 residues. V lost 3 bases and J lost 3, with 14 bases in between.

This clonotype was seen only a few times. The chain carries TRBV6-1 and TRBJ1-1; D is possibly TRBD1 (5 bases). This CDR3 is built from 13 residues. V was clipped by 6 bases and J by 4 bases, with 12 bases between them. Germline values: CDR1 MNHNS, CDR2 SASEGT. The CDR3 DNA sequence: TGTGCCAGCAGGAACGGGGGGGGCACTGAAGCTTTCTTT. Amino acid sequence: CASRNGGGTEAFF.

This clonotype was picked up a small number of times. This chain links TRBV7-4 with TRBJ2-2; tentatively, D is TRBD2 (6 bases). The CDR3 extends over 16 amino acids. V was shortened by 6 bases and J by 0 bases, with 14 bases between the two germline ends. Per germline, CDR1 SGHVT and CDR2 SQSDAQ. This CDR3 reads CASSPRPGANTGELFF. The CDR3 nucleotides are TGTGCCAGCAGTCCCAGACCGGGGGCGAACACCGGGGAGCTGTTTTTT.

The chain joins TRBV7-6 to TRBJ2-3; no definite D call. The CDR3 covers 13 residues. V lost 6 bases and J 9 bases, leaving 16 bases between the germline ends. Germline CDR1 is SGHVS and CDR2 is FNYEAQ. In nucleotides, the CDR3 is TGTGCCAGCAGAGAAACTGCAGGACCCACGCAGTATTTT. As protein: CASRETAGPTQYF.

This clonotype is a singleton in its sample. CDR3 DNA: TGCAGTGCCGAAGGACAGGACTTAGATACGCAGTATTTT. Translating gives CSAEGQDLDTQYF. This chain uses TRBV20-1 with TRBJ2-3; 7 bases agree with TRBD1. The CDR3 is 13 amino acids. Germline V gene lookup returns CDR1 DFQATT and CDR2 SNEGSKA (reference sequence). Trimming cost V 6 bases and J 5 bases; bases outside gene matches: 8.

This chain links TRBV29-1 with TRBJ1-1, with D tentatively TRBD1 (6 bases). Germline V CDR1 and CDR2: SQVTM, ANQGSEA. This CDR3 spans 16 amino acids. The germline V and J ends were trimmed by 5 bases and 5 bases, with 24 bases remaining between them. CDR3 residues: CSVKRGGWGNRTEAFF. The CDR3 nucleotides are TGCAGCGTTAAACGGGGGGGCTGGGGGAACAGGACTGAAGCTTTCTTT. The whole variable domain, filled in from reference TRBV29-1 and TRBJ1-1, reads SAVISQKPSRDICQRGTSLTIQCQVDSQVTMMFWYRQQPGQSLTLIATANQGSEATYESGFVIDKFPISRPNLTFSTLTVSNMSPEDSSIYLCSVKRGGWGNRTEAFFGQGTRLTVV.

V usage is TRBV10-3 and J usage is TRBJ2-1; weak D call: TRBD1 (6 bases). The CDR3 has 14 residues. Trimming stripped 6 bases from V and 5 bases from J, with 14 bases between. Germline V gene lookup returns CDR1 ENHRY and CDR2 SYGVKD. The CDR3 bases are TGTGCCATCAGGGCAGGGGCGGAGAACAATGAGCAGTTCTTC. It yields the protein CAIRAGAENNEQFF.

V is TRBV6-4 and J is TRBJ2-3, with 8 bases identical to TRBD1. V trimming: 5 bases; J trimming: 2 bases; junction bases outside the gene matches: 12. Germline V gene data show CDR1 as MRHNA and CDR2 as SNTAGT. The CDR3 length is 17 residues. The CDR3 loop reads CASSPTGALPYTDTQYF. The CDR3 bases are TGTGCCAGCAGTCCGACAGGGGCCCTACCTTACACAGATACGCAGTATTTT.

Regarding this clonotype: As the CDR3 is not closed by the conserved phenylalanine or tryptophan, this likely results from a read error. This chain links TRBV6-6 with TRBJ2-2, with 9 positions matching TRBD1. The trim removed 2 bases at V and 4 bases at J, leaving 5 bases unmatched. Germline lookup yields CDR1 MNHNY and CDR2 SVGAGI (reference sequence). This CDR3 spans 16 amino acids. The CDR3 reads CASSYRETGGTGELFL. The CDR3 coding sequence is TGTGCCAGCAGTTACCGCGAGACAGGGGGCACCGGGGAGCTGTTTTTG.

CDR3 in amino acids: CATSDLRPGVGHEQFF. CDR3 sequence (DNA): TGTGCCACCAGTGATTTGCGCCCGGGAGTAGGGCATGAGCAGTTCTTC. This rearrangement joins TRBV24-1 to TRBJ2-1; TRBD2 is a possible D gene (6 bases). This CDR3 is 16 amino acids long. From germline, CDR1 is KGHDR and CDR2 SFDVKD. V lost 0 bases, J lost 8 bases, and 16 bases lay in between.

This chain links TRBV10-3 with TRBJ2-3; 7 nucleotides match TRBD1. The germline V gene encodes CDR1 ENHRY and CDR2 SYGVKD. The CDR3 length is 14 residues. V lost 11 bases to trimming and J lost 1 base; unmatched junction nucleotides: 9. The CDR3 sequence: CASTRDSRTDTQYF. In nucleotides, the CDR3 is TGTGCCTCCACCCGGGACAGCCGCACAGATACGCAGTATTTT.

The V and J genes are TRBV6-2 or TRBV6-3 and TRBJ1-5; D gene unclear. V gave up 2 bases and J gave up 0 bases, with 5 bases separating them. The CDR3 has 14 amino acids. Germline values: CDR1 MNHEY, CDR2 SVGEGT. The chain's CDR3 is CASSYIISNQPQHF. As DNA, the CDR3 is TGTGCCAGCAGTTACATTATTAGCAATCAGCCCCAGCATTTT.

The chain employs TRBV9 and TRBJ2-1; D gene ambiguous. Trimming took 2 bases from V and 8 from J, leaving 8 bases between them. This CDR3 is 12 amino acids long. Germline assignment: CDR1 SGDLS and CDR2 YYNGEE. The CDR3 DNA reads as TGTGCCAGCAGCGTTTCGCTCGATGAGCAGTTCTTC. It codes for CASSVSLDEQFF.

This clonotype was counted only a few times. The chain links TRBV6-1 to TRBJ2-7; possible D gene TRBD1, 6 bases. Trimming removed 5 bases at V and 6 bases at J, with 17 bases between. The CDR3 spans 14 residues. Germline V gene sequence: CDR1 MNHNS, CDR2 SASEGT. The DNA for the CDR3 is TGTGCCAGCAGTACTATCCGGGACATTTCCGAGCAGTACTTC. Protein product: CASSTIRDISEQYF.

The chain combines TRBV20-1 with TRBJ2-2; 9 nucleotides line up with TRBD1. The germline V gene has CDR1 DFQATT and CDR2 SNEGSKA (reference sequence). V lost 3 bases to trimming and J lost 5 bases; unmatched junction nucleotides: 1. CDR3 length: 13 residues. CDR3 in amino acids: CSASGTGTGELFF. The CDR3 DNA follows: TGCAGTGCTAGCGGGACAGGGACCGGGGAGCTGTTTTTT.

The CDR3 coding sequence is TGTGCCAGCTCACTGGGAGCGGGGCACACAGATACGCAGTATTTT. It translates to CASSLGAGHTDTQYF. The chain has TRBV18 and TRBJ2-3, with 7 bases matching TRBD2. The CDR3 has 15 amino acids. The trim removed 4 bases at V and 2 bases at J, leaving 6 bases unmatched. Germline CDR1 and CDR2: KGHSH and LQKENI.

In this sample, this clonotype turned up a few times. This chain uses TRBV15 with TRBJ2-7; 12 bases match TRBD2. This CDR3 contains 19 residues. The V segment lost 0 bases and the J segment 4 bases; nucleotides outside the gene matches: 13. Germline CDR1 LNHNV, CDR2 YYDKDF (reference sequence). CDR3 coding DNA: TGTGCCACCAGCAGAGATATTAGGGCTAGCGGGAGGGCCTCGTACGAGCAGTACTTC. It encodes CATSRDIRASGRASYEQYF.